This TCR beta chain was captured by sequencing in a study of blood T cell repertoires in COVID-19 (TCRdb year 2020). For context, the study as a whole: Samples covering the acute and convalescent phases of COVID-19 were provided by collaborators in the United States, Italy and Spain. The prospective study material was composed of cDNA or gDNA derived from T cells, B-cell-depleted T cells, or PBMCs. Deeply sampled blood TCRbeta repertoires from subjects exposed to, actively infected with, or recovered from COVID-19 were included in the dataset. A freely available public database, intended as a resource for researchers studying the immune response to SARS-CoV-2, is where the repertoires were released. Samples were obtained from the ongoing ImmuneRACE study (first 160 participants) and from 1,254 subjects provided by 6 global collaborators. The sample metadata nearly always contained a de-identified subject ID, COVID-19 status, age in years and sex. HLA class I and class II types, where available, came from metadata supplied by the sample provider rather than from assay-based typing.

In the case of this clone: It has no known antigen specificity. No much larger clonotype is one base removed from it; base qualities were not supplied.

The immunoSEQ Assay, a bias-controlled multiplex PCR, was used to amplify TCRbeta CDR3 regions from genomic DNA. On the study's bioinformatics: The number of nucleated cells in each sample was estimated from the amplification of reference gene primers within the assay. Sequence reads were collapsed and filtered to measure the absolute abundance of every unique TCRbeta CDR3 rearrangement. For each sample, productive Simpson clonality was calculated as the square root of Simpson's diversity index across productive rearrangements. Sourced from immuneACCESS, this table was stored by TCRdb with only in-frame sequences that have V and J called. A share of the clones is absent; for the studies checked, an unresolved V gene accounts for under half, and the remainder has no known explanation. V and J calls plus clone size are reproduced from that table; the DNA served to infer D and trimming. In all, the sample holds approximately 42,000 clones, and more than 65% of those were seen once. Clones ranked in the top ten supply roughly 61% of the sample.

Whole blood was collected in K2EDTA tubes by collaborating institutions according to the institutions' own protocols. For TCRbeta analysis, collaborators shipped samples as frozen whole blood, isolated PBMCs, or DNA extracted from either of those sample types. The paper as a whole reports these results and caveats: The amount of clinical and demographic metadata varied by source and participant and was provided uncurated.

The clonotype was recovered from a man aged 80 or over with acute or convalescent COVID-19. The sequenced sample was peripheral blood.

The DNA is as follows: TGTGCCAGCAGCCCAGGGGCGACCAGCAATCAGCCCCAGCATTTT. Translated, this is CASSPGATSNQPQHF. The rearranged segments are TRBV7-9 and TRBJ1-5; TRBD1 might be the D gene, on 6 matching bases. V and J lose 5 bases and 1 base, and a span of 12 bases separates them. The CDR3, cysteine through phenylalanine, is 15 amino acids long. Only the CDR3 portion is preserved as DNA: 45 bases, with reading frame beginning at the first base. The germline V gene (reference sequence) sets CDR1 to SEHNR and CDR2 to FQNEAQ. The CDR3, completed at both ends by the reference TRBV7-9 and TRBJ1-5 genes, gives the full variable domain DTGVSQNPRHKITKRGQNVTFRCDPISEHNRLYWYRQTLGQGPEFLTYFQNEAQLEKSRLLSDRFSAERPKGSFSTLEIQRTEQGDSAMYLCASSPGATSNQPQHFGDGTRLSIL.